These 14 T cell receptor beta chains were all obtained from the same sample, sequenced in a study of beta chain features in type 1 diabetes. The study's findings and limits: Shortening that was moderate but significant affected the TCRB CDR3s of Type 1 diabetes patients in all four CD4+ subsets.

Sequencing targeted expressed TCRB transcripts, as all isolated RNA had been reverse transcribed. The protocol was immunoSEQ multiplex PCR, while the TCRdb copy is restricted to in-frame clones and leaves out a portion. The sample holds hundreds of thousands of clones, around 15% seen once. For these TCRs, the target antigens are not known. The sample consisted of naive CD4+ T cells from blood. These receptors came from a man younger than 35 with type 1 diabetes.

The sample holds a few counts of this clone. The CDR3 nucleotides are TGCAGCGTCGGAAGGGGGGGCGAGGAGACCCAGTACTTC. Translating it yields CSVGRGGEETQYF. The V and J genes are TRBV29-1 and TRBJ2-5, with D possibly TRBD2 on 7 matching bases. CDR3 length: 13 amino acids. CDR1 and CDR2 (germline): SQVTM, ANQGSEA. Trimming stripped 6 bases from V and 5 bases from J, with 16 bases between. The full variable domain, completed using reference TRBV29-1 and TRBJ2-5, is SAVISQKPSRDICQRGTSLTIQCQVDSQVTMMFWYRQQPGQSLTLIATANQGSEATYESGFVIDKFPISRPNLTFSTLTVSNMSPEDSSIYLCSVGRGGEETQYFGPGTRLLVL.

V is TRBV28 and J is TRBJ2-1; perhaps TRBD2 as D (7 bases). The CDR3 has 15 residues. V was trimmed by 7 bases and J by 4 bases, leaving 17 bases between them. The germline gives CDR1 MDHEN, CDR2 SYDVKM. CDR3 nucleotide sequence: TGTGCCAGCACCTTAGGGGGGGGCCGATACAATGAGCAGTTCTTC. It is translated as CASTLGGGRYNEQFF.

The chain's CDR3 is CASSPHRGDSYEQYF. The DNA of the CDR3 is TGTGCCAGCAGCCCCCACCGTGGAGACTCCTACGAGCAGTACTTC. The chain joins TRBV14 to TRBJ2-7, with D unresolved. The CDR3 loop spans 15 amino acids. Germline CDR1 is SGHDN and CDR2 is FVKESK. Trimming took off 4 bases at V and 0 bases at J, with 13 bases between the two ends.

The sample holds a few counts of this clone. The gene calls are TRBV4-1 and TRBJ1-5; tentatively, D is TRBD1 (6 bases). The CDR3 length is 13 residues. Germline lookup yields CDR1 MGHRA and CDR2 YSYEKL. V was cut by 1 base and J by 11 bases, with 12 bases left in between. CDR3 sequence reads: CASSQGGLEAQHF. The CDR3 coding sequence is TGCGCCAGCAGCCAAGGGGGGCTTGAGGCCCAGCATTTT.

This clone turned up a few times. The chain couples TRBV5-4 to TRBJ2-5; 8 bases are shared with TRBD1. The CDR3 consists of 13 residues. CDR1 SGHNT and CDR2 YYREEE come from the germline V gene (reference sequence). The V segment lost 4 bases and the J segment 4 bases; nucleotides outside the gene matches: 3. The CDR3 region is CASSSTGGETQYF. CDR3 in DNA: TGTGCCAGCAGCAGTACAGGGGGAGAGACCCAGTACTTC.

Only a few counts were recorded for this clone. One junction end disagrees with the germline gene, perhaps due to a read error. The sample holds other DNA sequences that translate to the same CDR3. This chain connects TRBV6-5 to TRBJ2-7; no definite D call. Germline lookup yields CDR1 MNHEY and CDR2 SVGAGI. This CDR3 region has 11 residues. CDR3 sequence: CASSYYYEQYF. The CDR3 nucleotides are TGTGCCAGCAGCTACTACTACGAGCAGTACTTC.

There are a few counts of this clone. This chain joins TRBV7-3 and TRBJ2-3, with a tentative D call TRBD2 (5 bases). The germline V and J ends were trimmed by 6 bases and 11 bases, with 18 bases remaining between them. This CDR3 contains 13 residues. In germline, CDR1 is SGHTA, CDR2 FQGTGA. CDR3 coding DNA: TGTGCCAGCAGGGCTACCCAAACGGGAATGCAGTATTTT. Translation: CASRATQTGMQYF.

The sample holds a few counts of this clone. The rearrangement uses TRBV19 and TRBJ1-2; D may be TRBD1 (5 bases). The CDR3 totals 13 residues. The V gene lost 6 bases and the J gene lost 2 bases, with 10 bases spanning the gap. CDR1 is LNHDA, CDR2 SQIVND, per germline (reference sequence). The CDR3 DNA follows: TGTGCCAGTAGGAGGGACCTAAACTATGGCTACACCTTC. Its protein is CASRRDLNYGYTF.

This chain links TRBV5-1 with TRBJ1-2, with D unclear. The germline CDR1 and CDR2 sequences are SGHRS and YFSETQ. This CDR3 is 13 amino acids long. Trimming stripped 1 base from V and 3 bases from J, with 7 bases between. DNA for the CDR3: TGCGCCAGCAGCTTGCAGGTCGACTATGGCTACACCTTC. Amino acid sequence: CASSLQVDYGYTF. The full variable domain, completed using reference TRBV5-1 and TRBJ1-2, is KAGVTQTPRYLIKTRGQQVTLSCSPISGHRSVSWYQQTPGQGLQFLFEYFSETQRNKGNFPGRFSGRQFSNSRSEMNVSTLELGDSALYLCASSLQVDYGYTFGSGTRLTVV.

CDR3 nucleotides: TGTGCCAGCAGTGACCAGGGTCCGGAGACCCAGTACTTC. It yields the protein CASSDQGPETQYF. This chain links TRBV6-5 with TRBJ2-5; D may be TRBD1 (5 bases). The CDR3 is made up of 13 amino acids. Trimming took 5 bases from V and 5 from J, leaving 12 bases between them. Germline V lookup: CDR1 MNHEY, CDR2 SVGAGI.

This clone was found a few times. The chain carries TRBV28 and TRBJ2-2, with D unresolved. The CDR3 sequence is 14 residues long. V was trimmed by 2 bases and J by 1 base, leaving 5 bases between them. Germline CDR1 MDHEN, CDR2 SYDVKM. Here the CDR3 DNA reads TGTGCCAGCAGTTTAAGCCAGAACACCGGGGAGCTGTTTTTT. Encoded protein: CASSLSQNTGELFF.

The genes are TRBV29-1 and TRBJ1-1; D is ambiguous. Trimming left V 7 bases short and J 1 base short, with 13 bases between. In germline, CDR1 is SQVTM, CDR2 ANQGSEA. The CDR3 contains 13 residues. In DNA, the CDR3 is TGCAGCGGCACCTTGGGCGGGAACACTGAAGCTTTCTTT. This codes for CSGTLGGNTEAFF.

The V and J genes are TRBV5-6 and TRBJ2-1; TRBD2 agrees at 8 bases. The V and J ends lost 0 bases and 8 bases, in that order; junction bases with no gene match: 19. This CDR3 is 19 amino acids long. CDR1 and CDR2 from the germline V gene are SGHDT and YYEEEE. CDR3 nucleotides: TGTGCCAGCAGCTTGGCAGGAAAGGAGTCGGGACTAGGGGCCGATGAGCAGTTCTTC. This sequence encodes CASSLAGKESGLGADEQFF. Full variable domain (rest looked up from reference TRBV5-6 and TRBJ2-1): DAGVTQSPTHLIKTRGQQVTLRCSPKSGHDTVSWYQQALGQGPQFIFQYYEEEERQRGNFPDRFSGHQFPNYSSELNVNALLLGDSALYLCASSLAGKESGLGADEQFFGPGTRLTVL.

This clone was detected only a few times. Other nucleotide sequences from this sample produce the same CDR3. This chain uses TRBV6-6 with TRBJ1-5, with TRBD1 matching over 11 bases. V gave up 4 bases and J gave up 5 bases; unmatched junction bases: 1. This CDR3 is 14 amino acids long. In germline, CDR1 is MNHNY, CDR2 SVGAGI (reference sequence). DNA for the CDR3: TGTGCCAGCAGTTCGGGACAGGGGGATCAGCCCCAGCATTTT. This codes for CASSSGQGDQPQHF.